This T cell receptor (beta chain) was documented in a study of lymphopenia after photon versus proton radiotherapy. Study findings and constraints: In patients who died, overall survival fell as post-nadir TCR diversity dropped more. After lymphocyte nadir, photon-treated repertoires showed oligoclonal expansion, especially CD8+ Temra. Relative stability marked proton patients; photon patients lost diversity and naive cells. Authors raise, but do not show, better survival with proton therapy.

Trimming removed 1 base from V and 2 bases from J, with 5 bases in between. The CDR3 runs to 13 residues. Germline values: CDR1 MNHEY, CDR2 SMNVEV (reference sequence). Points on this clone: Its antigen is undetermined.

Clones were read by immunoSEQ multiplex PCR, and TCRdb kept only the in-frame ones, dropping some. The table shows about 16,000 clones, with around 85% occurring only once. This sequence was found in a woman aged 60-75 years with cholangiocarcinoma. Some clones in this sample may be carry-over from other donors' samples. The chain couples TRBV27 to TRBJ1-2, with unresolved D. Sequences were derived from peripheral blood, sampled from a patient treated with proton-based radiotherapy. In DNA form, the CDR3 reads TGTGCCAGCAGTTTATACAGCAACTATGGCTACACCTTC. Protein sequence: CASSLYSNYGYTF.